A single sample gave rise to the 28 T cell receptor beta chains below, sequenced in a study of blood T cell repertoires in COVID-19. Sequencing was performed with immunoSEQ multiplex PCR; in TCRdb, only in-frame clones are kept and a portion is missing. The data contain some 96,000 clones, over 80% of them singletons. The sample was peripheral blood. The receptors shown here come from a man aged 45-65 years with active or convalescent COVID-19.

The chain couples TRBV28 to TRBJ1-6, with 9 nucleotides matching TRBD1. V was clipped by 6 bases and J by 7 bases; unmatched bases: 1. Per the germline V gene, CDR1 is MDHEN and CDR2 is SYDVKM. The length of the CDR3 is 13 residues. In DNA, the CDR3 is TGTGCCAGCAGCGACAGGGGGAATTCACCCCTCCACTTT. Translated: CASSDRGNSPLHF.

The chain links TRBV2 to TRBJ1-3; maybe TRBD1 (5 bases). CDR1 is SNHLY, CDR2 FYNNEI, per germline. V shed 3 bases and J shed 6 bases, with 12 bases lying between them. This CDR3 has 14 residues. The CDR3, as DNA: TGTGCCAGCAGTGATTTTCGGACATCAAACACCATATATTTT. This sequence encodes CASSDFRTSNTIYF. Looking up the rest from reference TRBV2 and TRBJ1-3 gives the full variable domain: EPEVTQTPSHQVTQMGQEVILRCVPISNHLYFYWYRQILGQKVEFLVSFYNNEISEKSEIFDDQFSVERPDGSNFTLKIRSTKLEDSAMYFCASSDFRTSNTIYFGEGSWLTVV.

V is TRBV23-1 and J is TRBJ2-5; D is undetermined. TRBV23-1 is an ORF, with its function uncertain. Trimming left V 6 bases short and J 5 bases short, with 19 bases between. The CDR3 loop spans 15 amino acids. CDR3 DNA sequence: TGCGCCAGCAGCCAGTGCCGGCCCCTGGGCGAGACCCAGTACTTC. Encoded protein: CASSQCRPLGETQYF.

CDR3 nucleotides: TGCGCCAGCAGCTCAAACCCCACAAGCTCCTATAATTCACCCCTCCACTTT. This codes for CASSSNPTSSYNSPLHF. The J gene is TRBJ1-6, the V gene TRBV5-1; D gene unclear. Germline V CDR1 and CDR2: SGHRS, YFSETQ. There are 17 residues in the CDR3. The V end lost 3 bases, the J end lost 0 bases, and 13 bases lay between the germline ends.

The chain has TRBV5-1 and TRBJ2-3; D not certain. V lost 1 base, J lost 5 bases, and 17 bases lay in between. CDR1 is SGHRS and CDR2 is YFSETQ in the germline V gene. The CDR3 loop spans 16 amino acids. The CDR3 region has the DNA TGCGCCAGCAGCTTGATGGCCAGGCTCCCTCGAGATACGCAGTATTTT. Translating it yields CASSLMARLPRDTQYF.

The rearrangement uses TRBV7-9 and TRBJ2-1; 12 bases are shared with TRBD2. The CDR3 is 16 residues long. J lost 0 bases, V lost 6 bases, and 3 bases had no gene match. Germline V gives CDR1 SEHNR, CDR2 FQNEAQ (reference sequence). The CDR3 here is CASRGTSGSSYNEQFF. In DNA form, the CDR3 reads TGTGCCAGCAGAGGGACTAGCGGGTCCTCCTACAATGAGCAGTTCTTC.

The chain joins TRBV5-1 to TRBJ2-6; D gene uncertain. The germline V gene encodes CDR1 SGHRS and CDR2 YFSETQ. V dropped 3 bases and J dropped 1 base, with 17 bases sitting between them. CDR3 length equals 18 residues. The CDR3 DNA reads TGCGCCAGCAGCTCGAACCCCCTGGCGCGGTCTGGGGCCAACGTCCTGACTTTC. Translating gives CASSSNPLARSGANVLTF.

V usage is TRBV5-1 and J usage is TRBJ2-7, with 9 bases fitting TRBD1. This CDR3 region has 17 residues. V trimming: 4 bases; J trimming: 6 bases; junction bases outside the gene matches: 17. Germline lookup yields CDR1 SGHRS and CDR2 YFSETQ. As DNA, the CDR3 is TGCGCCAGCAGCCCGAAGGTTGGTGGGACAGGGTCTGGCGAGCAGTACTTC. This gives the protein CASSPKVGGTGSGEQYF. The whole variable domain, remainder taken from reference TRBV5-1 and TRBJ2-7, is KAGVTQTPRYLIKTRGQQVTLSCSPISGHRSVSWYQQTPGQGLQFLFEYFSETQRNKGNFPGRFSGRQFSNSRSEMNVSTLELGDSALYLCASSPKVGGTGSGEQYFGPGTRLTVT.

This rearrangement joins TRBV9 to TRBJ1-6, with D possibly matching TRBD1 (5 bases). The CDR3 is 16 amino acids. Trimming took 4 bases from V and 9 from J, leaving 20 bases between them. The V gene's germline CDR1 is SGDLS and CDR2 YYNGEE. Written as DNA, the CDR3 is TGTGCCAGCAGCCCTACCGCAGTTGGGGGGACTTCACCCCTCCACTTT. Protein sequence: CASSPTAVGGTSPLHF.

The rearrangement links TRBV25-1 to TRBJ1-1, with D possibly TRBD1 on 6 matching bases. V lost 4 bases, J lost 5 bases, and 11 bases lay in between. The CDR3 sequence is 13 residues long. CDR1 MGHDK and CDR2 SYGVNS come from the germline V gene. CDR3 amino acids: CASSASGETEAFF. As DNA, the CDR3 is TGTGCCAGCAGTGCCTCAGGGGAAACTGAAGCTTTCTTT. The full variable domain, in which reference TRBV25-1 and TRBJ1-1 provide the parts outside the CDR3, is EADIYQTPRYLVIGTGKKITLECSQTMGHDKMYWYQQDPGMELHLIHYSYGVNSTEKGDLSSESTVSRIRTEHFPLTLESARPSHTSQYLCASSASGETEAFFGQGTRLTVV.

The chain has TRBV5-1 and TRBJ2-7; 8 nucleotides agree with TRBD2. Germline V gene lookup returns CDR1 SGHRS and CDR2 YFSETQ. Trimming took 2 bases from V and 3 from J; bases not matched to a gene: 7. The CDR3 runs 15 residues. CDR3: CASSLSGTRSYEQYF. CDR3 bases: TGCGCCAGCAGCTTATCCGGGACTAGGAGCTACGAGCAGTACTTC.

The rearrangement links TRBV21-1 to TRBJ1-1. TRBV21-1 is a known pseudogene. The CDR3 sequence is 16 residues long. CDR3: CASSKDGEGMNTEAFF. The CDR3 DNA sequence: TGTGCCAGCAGCAAAGACGGGGAGGGTATGAACACTGAAGCTTTCTTT.

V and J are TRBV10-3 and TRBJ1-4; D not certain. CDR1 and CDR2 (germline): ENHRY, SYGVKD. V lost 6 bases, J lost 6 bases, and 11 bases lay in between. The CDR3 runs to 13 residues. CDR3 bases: TGTGCCATCAGGGGGTCGGAGGATGAAAAACTGTTTTTT. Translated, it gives CAIRGSEDEKLFF.

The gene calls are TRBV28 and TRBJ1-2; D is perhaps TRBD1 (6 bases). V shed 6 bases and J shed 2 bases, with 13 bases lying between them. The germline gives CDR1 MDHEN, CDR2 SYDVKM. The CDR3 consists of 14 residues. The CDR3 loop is CASRPQGTNYGYTF. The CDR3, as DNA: TGTGCCAGCAGACCTCAGGGGACCAACTATGGCTACACCTTC.

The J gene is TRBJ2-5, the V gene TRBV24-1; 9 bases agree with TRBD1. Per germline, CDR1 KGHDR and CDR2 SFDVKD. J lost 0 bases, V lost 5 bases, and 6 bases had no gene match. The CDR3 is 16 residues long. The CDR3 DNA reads TGTGCCACCAGTGGGGGGACAGGGATGTACCAAGAGACCCAGTACTTC. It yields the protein CATSGGTGMYQETQYF.

The CDR3 DNA reads TGTGCCAGCAGCTTGAGGCTAGCGGGTCACACCGGGGAGCTGTTTTTT. It encodes CASSLRLAGHTGELFF. V and J are TRBV5-8 and TRBJ2-2; 8 bases match TRBD2. The V gene's germline CDR1 is SGHTS and CDR2 YDEGEE. V trimming: 1 base; J trimming: 3 bases; junction bases outside the gene matches: 5. This CDR3 region has 16 residues.

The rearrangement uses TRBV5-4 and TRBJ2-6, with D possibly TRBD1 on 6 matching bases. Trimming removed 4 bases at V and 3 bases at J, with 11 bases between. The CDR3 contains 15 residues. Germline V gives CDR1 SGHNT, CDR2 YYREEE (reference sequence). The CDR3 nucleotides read TGTGCCAGCAGCAGAACAGGGTTTGGGGCCAACGTCCTGACTTTC. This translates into CASSRTGFGANVLTF.

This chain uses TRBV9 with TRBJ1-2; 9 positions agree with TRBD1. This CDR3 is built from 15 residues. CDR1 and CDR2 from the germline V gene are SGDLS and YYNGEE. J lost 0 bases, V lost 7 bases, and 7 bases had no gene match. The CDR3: CASRQGQGANYGYTF. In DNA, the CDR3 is TGTGCCAGCCGGCAGGGACAGGGAGCTAACTATGGCTACACCTTC.

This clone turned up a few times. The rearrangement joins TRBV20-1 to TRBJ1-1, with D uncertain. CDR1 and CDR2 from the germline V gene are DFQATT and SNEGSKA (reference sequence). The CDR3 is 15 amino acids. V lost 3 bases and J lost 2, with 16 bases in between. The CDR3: CSASKAQSGNTEAFF. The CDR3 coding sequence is TGCAGTGCTAGTAAGGCCCAGTCGGGTAACACTGAAGCTTTCTTT.

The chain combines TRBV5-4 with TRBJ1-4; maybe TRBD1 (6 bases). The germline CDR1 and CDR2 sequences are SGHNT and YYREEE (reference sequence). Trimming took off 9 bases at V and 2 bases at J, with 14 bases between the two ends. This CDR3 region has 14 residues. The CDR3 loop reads CAISRGGTNEKLFF. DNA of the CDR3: TGTGCCATCTCCCGCGGGGGCACTAATGAAAAACTGTTTTTT.

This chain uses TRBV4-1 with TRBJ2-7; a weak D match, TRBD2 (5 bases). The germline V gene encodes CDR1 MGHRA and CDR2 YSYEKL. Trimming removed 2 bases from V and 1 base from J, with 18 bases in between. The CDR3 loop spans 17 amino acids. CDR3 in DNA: TGCGCCAGCAGCCAATCCCTTCGGGGTGGGAGTTCCTACGAGCAGTACTTC. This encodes CASSQSLRGGSSYEQYF.

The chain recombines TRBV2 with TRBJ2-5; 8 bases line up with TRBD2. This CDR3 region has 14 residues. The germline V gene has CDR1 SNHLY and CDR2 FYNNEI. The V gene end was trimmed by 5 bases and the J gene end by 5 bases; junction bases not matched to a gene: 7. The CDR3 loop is CASSIPGGQETQYF. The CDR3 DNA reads TGTGCCAGCAGTATTCCGGGAGGGCAGGAGACCCAGTACTTC. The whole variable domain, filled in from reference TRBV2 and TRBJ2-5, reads EPEVTQTPSHQVTQMGQEVILRCVPISNHLYFYWYRQILGQKVEFLVSFYNNEISEKSEIFDDQFSVERPDGSNFTLKIRSTKLEDSAMYFCASSIPGGQETQYFGPGTRLLVL.

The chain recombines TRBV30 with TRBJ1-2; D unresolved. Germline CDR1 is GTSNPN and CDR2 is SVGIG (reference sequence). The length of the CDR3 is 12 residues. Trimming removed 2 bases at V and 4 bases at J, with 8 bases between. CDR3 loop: CAWSFRFYGYTF. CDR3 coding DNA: TGTGCCTGGAGTTTTCGGTTCTATGGCTACACCTTC.

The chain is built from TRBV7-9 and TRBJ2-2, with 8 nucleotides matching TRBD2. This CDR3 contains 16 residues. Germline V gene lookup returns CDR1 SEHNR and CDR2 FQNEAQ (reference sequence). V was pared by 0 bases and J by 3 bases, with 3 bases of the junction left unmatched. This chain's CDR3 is CASSLATGGYTGELFF. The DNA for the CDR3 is TGTGCCAGCAGCTTAGCGACGGGAGGGTACACCGGGGAGCTGTTTTTT.

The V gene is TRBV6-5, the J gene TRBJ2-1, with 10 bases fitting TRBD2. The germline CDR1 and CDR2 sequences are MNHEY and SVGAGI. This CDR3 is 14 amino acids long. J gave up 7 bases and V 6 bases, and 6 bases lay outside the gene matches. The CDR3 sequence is CASRWLAGANEQFF. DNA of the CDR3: TGTGCCAGCAGGTGGCTAGCGGGAGCGAATGAGCAGTTCTTC.

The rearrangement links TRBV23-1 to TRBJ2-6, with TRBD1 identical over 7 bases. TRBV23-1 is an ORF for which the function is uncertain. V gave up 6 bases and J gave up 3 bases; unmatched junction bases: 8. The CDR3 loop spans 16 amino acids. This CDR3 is CASSPRGGCGANVLTF. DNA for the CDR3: TGCGCCAGCAGCCCAAGAGGGGGCTGTGGGGCCAACGTCCTGACTTTC.

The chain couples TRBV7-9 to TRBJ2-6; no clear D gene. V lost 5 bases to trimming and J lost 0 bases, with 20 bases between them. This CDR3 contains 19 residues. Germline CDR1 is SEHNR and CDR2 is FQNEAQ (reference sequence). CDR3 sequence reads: CASSRTGYGELSGANVLTF. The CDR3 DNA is TGTGCCAGCAGCCGAACCGGGTATGGTGAGCTCTCTGGGGCCAACGTCCTGACTTTC. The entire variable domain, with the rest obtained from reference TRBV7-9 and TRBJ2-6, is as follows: DTGVSQNPRHKITKRGQNVTFRCDPISEHNRLYWYRQTLGQGPEFLTYFQNEAQLEKSRLLSDRFSAERPKGSFSTLEIQRTEQGDSAMYLCASSRTGYGELSGANVLTFGAGSRLTVL.

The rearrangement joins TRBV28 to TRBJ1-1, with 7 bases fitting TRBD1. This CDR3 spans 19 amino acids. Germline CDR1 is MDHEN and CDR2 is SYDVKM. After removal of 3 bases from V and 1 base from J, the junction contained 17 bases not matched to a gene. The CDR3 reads CASSFGRGLLRMANTEAFF. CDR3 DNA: TGTGCCAGCAGTTTTGGCAGGGGGTTGTTGAGGATGGCGAACACTGAAGCTTTCTTT.